These T cell receptor beta chains were read from a single sample in a study of siplizumab effects on memory and regulatory T cells. Only in-frame clones appear in the TCRdb table, and some are missing; sequencing was by immunoSEQ multiplex PCR. Of some 100,000 clones in the sample, about nine tenths were seen once. The specimen sequenced was CD4+ T cells sorted from blood. The receptors originated from a human donor in good health. CDR3s include the opening cysteine and the closing phenylalanine or tryptophan. D genes are given only for firm matches. Only part of the rows carry a size: once, few, many, or a class if the clone is expanded.

d_gene	v_gene	j_gene	abundance	CDR3nt	CDR3aa
TRBD1	TRBV7-7	TRBJ2-3	.	TGTGCCAGCAGCAAACAGGGGGCAACAGATACGCAGTATTTT	CASSKQGATDTQYF
.	TRBV27	TRBJ2-5	.	TGTGCCAGCAGTTTCTCCCGGGTCTCGGAGACCCAGTACTTC	CASSFSRVSETQYF
TRBD2	TRBV6-5	TRBJ2-4	.	TGTGCCAGCTGGAATAGCGGGGGCCGCGGAAACATTCAGTACTTC	CASWNSGGRGNIQYF
TRBD1	TRBV28	TRBJ1-2	.	TGTGCCAGCAGTTTAGTACAGGGGGCTGGCGGCTACACCTTC	CASSLVQGAGGYTF
.	TRBV29-1	TRBJ1-1	.	TGCAGCGTAAGCCCCGGGGGCACTGAAGCTTTCTTT	CSVSPGGTEAFF
TRBD1	TRBV25-1	TRBJ1-6	.	TGTGCCAGCAGCGCCCGACAGGGCTATAATTCACCCCTCCACTTT	CASSARQGYNSPLHF
TRBD1	TRBV10-3	TRBJ1-2	once	TGTGCCATCCGCCCAATGGGGACAGGGGACAACTATGGCTACACCTTC	CAIRPMGTGDNYGYTF
.	TRBV6-5	TRBJ1-4	.	TGTGCCAGCAGTTACGACTCTCGGAGGGGGGAAAAACTGTTTTTT	CASSYDSRRGEKLFF
TRBD1	TRBV10-3	TRBJ1-5	.	TGTGCCATCAGCTCCGACAGGGCTCAGCCCCAGCATTTT	CAISSDRAQPQHF
.	TRBV28	TRBJ2-6	.	TGTGCCAGCAGTTTAAGGGGGGCCAACGTCCTGACTTTC	CASSLRGANVLTF
TRBD2	TRBV9	TRBJ2-5	.	TGTGCCAGCAGCGTAGGGCCAGCGGGGGGCCAAGAGACCCAGTACTTC	CASSVGPAGGQETQYF
TRBD1	TRBV2	TRBJ2-5	few	TGTGCCAGCTCCGCAGGGGGCGGAAGGGAGACCCAGTACTTC	CASSAGGGRETQYF
.	TRBV11-2	TRBJ2-1	.	TGTGCCAGCAGCCCAGGTTGGGCGGGGGCCAATGAGCAGTTCTTC	CASSPGWAGANEQFF
.	TRBV6-5	TRBJ1-3	.	TGTGCCAGCACTGAGGGAAACACCATATATTTT	CASTEGNTIYF
.	TRBV5-8	TRBJ1-1	.	TGTGCCAGCAGCCCGGGACCGGCTTACACTGAAGCTTTCTTT	CASSPGPAYTEAFF
TRBD1	TRBV5-4	TRBJ1-5	.	TGTGCCAGCAGCTTGCAGGGGGGGAATCAGCCCCAGCATTTT	CASSLQGGNQPQHF
.	TRBV27	TRBJ2-1	few	TGTGCCAGCAGTTTTATTAATGAGCAGTTCTTC	CASSFINEQFF
TRBD2	TRBV11-2	TRBJ2-2	few	TGTGCCAGCAAGTGGGCTAGCGGGATCGGGGAGCTGTTTTTT	CASKWASGIGELFF
.	TRBV18	TRBJ2-7	.	TGTGCCAGCTCACCAGAAGGGTACAGGAGCTCCTACGAGCAGTACTTC	CASSPEGYRSSYEQYF
.	TRBV21-1	TRBJ2-7	.	TGTGCCAGCAGCAAAAGTACGGGTTACCCGGGGGAGCAGTACTTC	CASSKSTGYPGEQYF
.	TRBV6-4	TRBJ1-6	.	TGTGCCAGCAGTGAAACGACGGGGGGGAATTCACCCCTCCACTTT	CASSETTGGNSPLHF
TRBD1	TRBV15	TRBJ1-2	.	TGTGCCACCAGCAGAGGAGACCAGGGGGCGCGTGGCTACACCTTC	CATSRGDQGARGYTF
.	TRBV11-2	TRBJ1-4	.	TGTGCCAGCAGCATTAGTTTTATAGGGCATCGAGAAAAACTGTTTTTT	CASSISFIGHREKLFF
.	TRBV6-5	TRBJ1-2	.	TGTGCCAGCAGGGGGGACGGCGACTATGGCTACACCTTC	CASRGDGDYGYTF
TRBD2	TRBV5-1	TRBJ2-7	once	TGCGCCAGCAGCTTGCCCAAGGGAGGGGTCCACGAGCAGTACTTC	CASSLPKGGVHEQYF
TRBD1	TRBV19	TRBJ2-2	.	TGTGCCAGTAGTATGTTTGGGACAGGGCCCGGGGAGCTGTTTTTT	CASSMFGTGPGELFF
TRBD1	TRBV6-8	TRBJ2-7	.	TGTGCCAGCAGTAGCGACAGGGGGCGGGGCGAGCAGTACTTC	CASSSDRGRGEQYF
.	TRBV21-1	TRBJ1-5	.	TGTGCCAGCAGCCCACCCCGGGTATGGTGGAGCAATCAGCCCCAGCATTTT	CASSPPRVWWSNQPQHF
.	TRBV25-1	TRBJ1-2	once	TGTGCCAGCAGAGGGGAGATTAACTATGGCTACACCTTC	CASRGEINYGYTF
TRBD1	TRBV7-2	TRBJ2-2	.	TGTGCCAGCAGCCGAGGACAGGTCGGCACCGGGGAGCTGTTTTTT	CASSRGQVGTGELFF
.	TRBV2	TRBJ2-3	.	TGTGCCAGCAGACCCGAGGGGTCTTACACAGATACGCAGTATTTT	CASRPEGSYTDTQYF
TRBD2	TRBV10-1	TRBJ2-1	.	TGCGCCAGCAGTAGCGGGATTTACAATGAGCAGTTCTTC	CASSSGIYNEQFF
.	TRBV7-5	TRBJ1-1	.	TGTGTCAGAAGCTTAGCCTCCGGGATTTGCTACACTGAAGCTTTCTTT	CVRSLASGICYTEAFF
.	TRBV27	TRBJ1-2	.	TGTGCCAGCAGCGAAACTGGCGTCTATGGCTACACCTTC	CASSETGVYGYTF
.	TRBV27	TRBJ1-4	.	TGTGCCAGCAAACAGAGGCCAACTAATGAAAAACTGTTTTTT	CASKQRPTNEKLFF
TRBD2	TRBV10-2	TRBJ2-7	.	TGCGCCAGCTCGGGACTAACCTACGAGCAGTACTTC	CASSGLTYEQYF
TRBD1	TRBV5-4	TRBJ1-2	.	TGTGCCAGCAGCTTGGTGGGACAGGGTAGACCTAACTATGGCTACACCTTC	CASSLVGQGRPNYGYTF
TRBD2	TRBV4-1	TRBJ2-5	.	TGCGCCAGCAGCCAACTAGCGGGGGGGCCCGAGACCCAGTACTTC	CASSQLAGGPETQYF
.	TRBV2	TRBJ1-1	.	TGTGCCAGCAGTGGTGACCGAGGGGGTACTGAAGCTTTCTTT	CASSGDRGGTEAFF
.	TRBV28	TRBJ2-2	.	TGTGCCAGCAGTTCCCTGGGGACCGGGGAGCTGTTTTTT	CASSSLGTGELFF
TRBD1	TRBV6-1	TRBJ2-1	once	TGTGCCAGCAGTGGACAGACAGGGGACTCTTACAATGAGCAGTTCTTC	CASSGQTGDSYNEQFF
TRBD1	TRBV27	TRBJ1-1	.	TGTGCCAGCAGTTGGGGGACAGGGAGAGTTATGAACACTGAAGCTTTCTTT	CASSWGTGRVMNTEAFF
TRBD2	TRBV7-3	TRBJ2-3	once	TGTGCCAGCAGCCTCCGGCCGGGACTAGCGGGGGACGGCACAGATACGCAGTATTTT	CASSLRPGLAGDGTDTQYF
TRBD1	TRBV6-5	TRBJ2-7	.	TGTGCCAGCAGTCACCGGGACAGGGGAGGTTACGAGCAGTACTTC	CASSHRDRGGYEQYF
.	TRBV13	TRBJ1-1	.	TGTGCCAGCAGCTTAGCCCGGAACACTGAAGCTTTCTTT	CASSLARNTEAFF
TRBD2	TRBV19	TRBJ2-1	.	TGTGCCAGTAGTATAGAAGGTAGCGGGTGGCAAAGCTCCTACAATGAGCAGTTCTTC	CASSIEGSGWQSSYNEQFF
TRBD1	TRBV9	TRBJ1-3	.	TGTGCCAGCAGCCTCCAAGGGACAGGGGGGGGAAACACCATATATTTT	CASSLQGTGGGNTIYF
.	TRBV5-1	TRBJ2-2	.	TGCGCCAGCAGCTTGCGGCCGCGAGTGGAGTTGTCCGGGGAGCTGTTTTTT	CASSLRPRVELSGELFF
.	TRBV12-5	TRBJ2-3	.	TGTGCTAGTGGTTTGGTACAAGCGGTGACAGATACGCAGTATTTT	CASGLVQAVTDTQYF
.	TRBV14	TRBJ2-1	.	TGTGCCAGCAGCAGTACACTAAGCCGGACCGCATCGTTTGAGCAGTTCTTC	CASSSTLSRTASFEQFF